This is a list of T cell receptor beta chains from one sample in a study of blood T cells in healthy people across ages. TCRdb re-derived calls from the 5' RACE reads in MiXCR, one entry per CDR3 protein. Here the sample spans over a million distinct CDR3 sequences, roughly 43% being singletons. The sample consisted of blood. The source is a woman aged 18-30 years in good health. CDR3s include the opening cysteine and the closing phenylalanine or tryptophan. A D gene is named only where the DNA matches it firmly. Size is omitted from some rows. Given values are once, few, many or a class for expanded clones.

>TRBJ1-2|-|-|TRBV7-9
CASSVNFGGYTF
TGTGCCAGCAGCGTAAACTTCGGGGGCTACACCTTC
>TRBJ2-7|TRBD1|-|TRBV27
CASSPRQGLSEQYF
TGTGCCAGCAGCCCCCGACAGGGATTAAGCGAGCAGTACTTC
>TRBJ2-1|TRBD2|few|TRBV7-9
CASNPQLAGYNEQFF
TGTGCCAGCAACCCGCAACTAGCGGGATACAATGAGCAGTTCTTC
>TRBJ2-7|-|few|TRBV20-1
CSAPKANLRVHEQYF
TGCAGTGCTCCAAAGGCCAACCTGAGGGTCCACGAGCAGTACTTC
>TRBJ1-3|TRBD1|few|TRBV10-3
CAISESLDRDGNTIYF
TGTGCCATCAGTGAGTCTTTGGACAGGGACGGAAACACCATATATTTT
>TRBJ2-3|TRBD2|-|TRBV27
CASSLRTSRDTQYF
TGTGCCAGCAGTTTACGGACTAGCCGGGATACGCAGTATTTT
>TRBJ1-4|-|-|TRBV4-3
CASSQALWRATNEKLFF
TGCGCCAGCAGCCAAGCCCTTTGGAGAGCAACTAATGAAAAACTGTTTTTT
>TRBJ2-7|-|-|TRBV15
CATSRDGGRAYEQYF
TGTGCCACCAGCAGAGATGGTGGCAGAGCCTACGAGCAGTACTTC
>TRBJ1-5|-|few|TRBV2
CASSEGPGRGVRQPQHF
TGTGCCAGCAGTGAAGGACCGGGGAGGGGGGTGAGACAGCCCCAGCATTTT
>TRBJ2-5|-|few|TRBV15
CATSRAGQETQYF
TGTGCCACCAGCAGAGCAGGGCAAGAGACCCAGTACTTC
>TRBJ2-5|TRBD2|few|TRBV28
CASSFRRGILGTQYF
TGTGCCAGCAGTTTTCGGCGGGGGATTCTAGGGACCCAGTACTTC
>TRBJ2-7|TRBD2|few|TRBV7-9
CASSSSSGERSYEQYF
TGTGCCAGCAGCTCGTCGAGCGGGGAGCGGTCCTACGAGCAGTACTTC
>TRBJ1-3|-|few|TRBV2
CASSDGHSGNTIYF
TGTGCCAGCAGTGACGGGCACTCTGGAAACACCATATATTTT
>TRBJ1-1|-|-|TRBV25-1
CASSRGNTKAFF
TGTGCCAGCAGCAGAGGGAACACTAAAGCTTTCTTT
>TRBJ2-4|-|few|TRBV6-2/TRBV6-3
CASMLDLAKNIQYF
TGTGCCAGCATGCTCGATCTAGCCAAAAACATTCAGTACTTC
>TRBJ2-1|TRBD2|-|TRBV3-1
CASSQSSTSGRGQFF
TGTGCCAGCAGCCAAAGCTCCACTAGCGGGAGAGGGCAGTTCTTC
>TRBJ2-7|TRBD1|-|TRBV30
CAWSEGTGGPYEQYF
TGTGCCTGGAGTGAAGGGACAGGGGGCCCCTACGAGCAGTACTTC
>TRBJ2-4|-|-|TRBV13
CASSLGPSTRIGQYF
TGCGCCAGCAGCTTAGGCCCCAGCACCCGGATCGGGCAGTACTTC
>TRBJ1-5|-|once|TRBV6-6
CASDFHAIGHWPQHF
TGTGCCAGCGACTTCCACGCCATCGGGCACTGGCCCCAGCATTTT
>TRBJ2-3|-|-|TRBV12-3/TRBV12-4
CASSPTSRRTDMQYF
TGTGCCAGCAGTCCAACGAGCCGGCGCACAGATATGCAGTATTTT
>TRBJ1-1|TRBD1|-|TRBV10-3
CAISAPDRGLTEAFF
TGTGCCATCAGTGCGCCCGACAGGGGGCTTACTGAAGCTTTCTTT
>TRBJ2-5|-|-|TRBV20-1
CSARDYSKPQETQYF
TGCAGTGCTAGAGACTACAGCAAACCCCAAGAGACCCAGTACTTC
>TRBJ1-4|TRBD1|once|TRBV9
CASSTGVQGGEKLFF
TGTGCCAGCAGCACAGGGGTACAGGGAGGTGAAAAACTGTTTTTT
>TRBJ2-5|TRBD2|many|TRBV12-3/TRBV12-4
CASSLGLAGPQETQYF
TGTGCCAGCAGTTTAGGGCTAGCGGGACCTCAAGAGACCCAGTACTTC
>TRBJ2-4|-|-|TRBV29-1
CSVLRGGENIQYF
TGCAGCGTTCTCAGGGGGGGGGAAAACATTCAGTACTTC
>TRBJ1-2|-|few|TRBV19
CASSRPDIGYGYTF
TGTGCCAGTAGTCGCCCTGACATAGGGTATGGCTACACCTTC
>TRBJ1-1|TRBD1|-|TRBV27
CASSLTGGGGTEAFF
TGTGCCAGCAGTTTGACAGGGGGAGGTGGGACTGAAGCTTTCTTT
>TRBJ2-3|-|-|TRBV2
CAMSTATDTQYF
TGTGCCATGAGTACAGCGACAGATACGCAGTATTTT
>TRBJ2-7|TRBD1|-|TRBV5-1
CASSLRTGGSEQYF
TGCGCCAGCAGCCTCCGGACAGGGGGCTCTGAGCAGTACTTC
>TRBJ2-7|TRBD1|few|TRBV4-1
CASSQDTGAVSYEQYF
TGCGCCAGCAGCCAAGATACAGGGGCCGTTTCCTACGAGCAGTACTTC
>TRBJ2-3|-|many|TRBV4-3
CASSPGLGTDTQYF
TGTGCCAGCAGCCCGGGACTCGGCACAGATACGCAGTATTTT
>TRBJ1-4|TRBD1|many|TRBV7-9
CASSLRQGREKLFF
TGTGCCAGCAGCTTACGACAGGGGAGAGAAAAACTGTTTTTT
>TRBJ2-1|TRBD1|-|TRBV5-1
CASSQGTGHLEQFF
TGCGCCAGCAGCCAGGGGACAGGGCACCTCGAGCAGTTCTTC
>TRBJ2-7|TRBD2|few|TRBV4-3
CASSQVTSATLVNEQYF
TGCGCCAGCAGCCAAGTCACTAGCGCAACACTAGTCAACGAGCAGTACTTC
>TRBJ2-3|-|-|TRBV29-1
CSATRLGADTQYF
TGCAGCGCAACACGCCTCGGAGCAGATACGCAGTATTTT
>TRBJ2-3|-|few|TRBV4-1
CASSQDSRVTLTDTQYF
TGCGCCAGCAGCCAAGATTCAAGGGTGACCCTCACAGATACGCAGTATTTT
>TRBJ1-1|TRBD1|-|TRBV20-1
CSAFGRTGGSTEAFF
TGCAGTGCCTTTGGGAGGACAGGGGGCTCCACTGAAGCTTTCTTT
>TRBJ2-7|-|few|TRBV5-5
CASSQAALPPYEQYF
TGTGCCAGCAGCCAAGCGGCCCTACCCCCCTACGAGCAGTACTTC
>TRBJ2-5|-|-|TRBV9
CTSSSTGRFGYNEQYF
TGTACCAGCAGCTCCACCGGGAGATTTGGGTACAATGAGCAGTACTTC
>TRBJ2-3|-|-|TRBV11-2
CASTSIGASAQYF
TGTGCCAGCACCTCGATAGGGGCCTCGGCGCAGTATTTT
>TRBJ2-3|-|few|TRBV21-1
CASRVAGDSTDTQYF
TGTGCCAGCAGGGTGGCGGGAGACTCCACAGATACGCAGTATTTT
>TRBJ2-2|-|-|TRBV7-9
CASSLARALQTGELFF
TGTGCCAGCAGCTTAGCCCGGGCGTTACAGACCGGGGAGCTGTTTTTT
>TRBJ2-5|TRBD1|-|TRBV12-3/TRBV12-4
CASSFRGQGLRPQETQYF
TGTGCCAGCAGTTTTCGGGGACAGGGCCTCCGTCCTCAAGAGACCCAGTACTTC
>TRBJ2-1|TRBD2|few|TRBV4-2
CASSQRGTSGHNEQFF
TGTGCCAGCAGCCAACGGGGGACTAGCGGACACAATGAGCAGTTCTTC
>TRBJ2-3|TRBD2|-|TRBV29-1
CSVEVASGVTDTQYF
TGCAGCGTTGAAGTGGCTAGCGGAGTTACAGATACGCAGTATTTT
>TRBJ2-3|TRBD2|few|TRBV4-3
CASSQDSHAGGTDTQYF
TGCGCCAGCAGCCAAGATTCGCACGCGGGGGGAACAGATACGCAGTATTTT
>TRBJ2-5|TRBD1|-|TRBV18
CASSPPGTGGYNEQYF
TGTGCCAGCTCACCACCCGGGACAGGGGGGTACAATGAGCAGTACTTC
>TRBJ1-1|-|-|TRBV5-1
CASSPRGSVAVNTEAFF
TGCGCCAGCAGCCCTCGGGGCTCAGTGGCCGTGAACACTGAAGCTTTCTTT
>TRBJ2-1|-|few|TRBV27
CASSSGQGNYNEQFF
TGTGCCAGCAGCTCGGGCCAGGGGAACTACAATGAGCAGTTCTTC
>TRBJ2-1|-|few|TRBV20-1
CSARDFRTHSSYNEQFF
TGCAGTGCTAGAGATTTTCGAACTCATAGCTCCTACAATGAGCAGTTCTTC